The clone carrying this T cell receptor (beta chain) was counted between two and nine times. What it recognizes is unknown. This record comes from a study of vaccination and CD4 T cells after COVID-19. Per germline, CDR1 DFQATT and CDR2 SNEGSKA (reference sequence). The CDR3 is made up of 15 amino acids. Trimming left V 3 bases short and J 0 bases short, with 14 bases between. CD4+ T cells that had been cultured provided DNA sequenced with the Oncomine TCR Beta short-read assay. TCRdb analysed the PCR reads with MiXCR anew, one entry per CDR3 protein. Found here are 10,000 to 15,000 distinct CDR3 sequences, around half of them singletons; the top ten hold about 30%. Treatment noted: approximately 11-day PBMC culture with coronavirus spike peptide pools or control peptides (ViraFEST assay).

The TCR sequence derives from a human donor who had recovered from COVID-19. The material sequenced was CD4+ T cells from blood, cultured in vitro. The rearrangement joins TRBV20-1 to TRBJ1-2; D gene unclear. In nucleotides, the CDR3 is TGCAGTGCTAGGGGCGGACGGGCTGCTAACTATGGCTACACCTTC. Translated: CSARGGRAANYGYTF.